The 18 T cell receptor beta chains in this list originate from one sample, sequenced in a study of T-cell reconstitution after alpha-beta-depleted transplantation in children. During its preparation, the TCRbeta library received unique molecular identifiers. Each CDR3 protein gets one entry after TCRdb re-called the PCR reads with MiXCR. This table has around 800,000 distinct CDR3 sequences, less than 20% appearing once. Here the sequenced sample was PBMCs, mostly from graft donor cells, taken 360 days after TCRalphabeta/CD19-depleted stem cell transplant. The receptor source for this set is a male patient under 18 who had a stem cell transplant for acute lymphoblastic leukemia, so the T cells may come from the graft donor.

The table lists this clonotype with a few counts. This rearrangement joins TRBV5-1 to TRBJ2-2; maybe TRBD2 (6 bases). CDR3 size: 16 residues. Germline V lookup: CDR1 SGHRS, CDR2 YFSETQ. Trimming pared 4 bases from V and 4 bases from J, leaving 17 bases between. The CDR3 region is CASSADYTGLTGELFF. The CDR3 DNA sequence: TGCGCCAGCAGCGCGGACTACACGGGCCTCACCGGGGAGCTGTTTTTT.

The CDR3 coding sequence is TGCGCCAGCAGCGCCAGGACGAACTATGGCTACACCTTC. Amino acid sequence: CASSARTNYGYTF. The V and J genes are TRBV5-1 and TRBJ1-2; D remains unclear. Trimming pared 4 bases from V and 2 bases from J, leaving 9 bases between. The CDR3 is made up of 13 amino acids. In germline, CDR1 is SGHRS, CDR2 YFSETQ.

This clonotype was counted many times. The chain employs TRBV12-3 or TRBV12-4 and TRBJ2-2, with 7 bases aligning to TRBD2. The CDR3 consists of 13 residues. Trimming removed 7 bases from V and 5 bases from J; junction bases left unmatched: 4. The CDR3 nucleotides read TGTGCCAGCACCCTACTAGCGACCGGGGAGCTGTTTTTT. The encoded protein is CASTLLATGELFF.

The J gene is TRBJ2-2, the V gene TRBV5-1; D unclear. The CDR3 covers 14 residues. V lost 2 bases and J lost 5, with 10 bases in between. Germline CDR1 reads SGHRS; CDR2 reads YFSETQ. The CDR3 reads CASSFALGTGELFF. Written as DNA, the CDR3 is TGCGCCAGCAGCTTCGCACTGGGAACCGGGGAGCTGTTTTTT.

The gene calls are TRBV20-1 and TRBJ2-7; perhaps TRBD1 as D (5 bases). This CDR3 has 15 residues. The germline V gene has CDR1 DFQATT and CDR2 SNEGSKA (reference sequence). V gave up 4 bases and J gave up 1 base, with 17 bases separating them. CDR3 loop: CSATDRPGLSYEQYF. The CDR3 DNA is TGCAGTGCTACCGACAGACCTGGGTTGTCCTACGAGCAGTACTTC.

This chain links TRBV7-8 with TRBJ2-6; 8 bases align to TRBD1. Germline CDR1 and CDR2: SGHVS and FQNEAQ. CDR3 length equals 18 residues. J lost 1 base, V lost 5 bases, and 10 bases had no gene match. The CDR3 coding sequence is TGTGCCAGCAGCCCTGCAAGGACAGGGCCATCTGGGGCCAACGTCCTGACTTTC. It yields the protein CASSPARTGPSGANVLTF. The full variable domain, with the rest looked up from reference TRBV7-8 and TRBJ2-6, is GAGVSQSPRYKVAKRGQDVALRCDPISGHVSLFWYQQALGQGPEFLTYFQNEAQLDKSGLPSDRFFAERPEGSVSTLKIQRTQQEDSAVYLCASSPARTGPSGANVLTFGAGSRLTVL.

This clonotype was detected many times. The chain links TRBV9 to TRBJ2-1; D is perhaps TRBD1 or TRBD2 (5 bases each). CDR3 length equals 12 residues. Germline values: CDR1 SGDLS, CDR2 YYNGEE. The ends were cut back, 0 bases at V and 9 bases at J, with 7 bases in the middle. The CDR3 bases are TGTGCCAGCAGCGTAGGAGGGGCTGAGCAGTTCTTC. Its translation is CASSVGGAEQFF.

There are many counts of this clonotype. The chain has TRBV6-5 and TRBJ2-7, with 8 bases matching TRBD1. Trimming removed 2 bases from V and 4 bases from J; junction bases left unmatched: 4. Germline CDR1 is MNHEY and CDR2 is SVGAGI. The CDR3 length is 14 residues. CDR3 amino acids: CASSYGTGQYEQYF. The CDR3 nucleotides are TGTGCCAGCAGTTACGGGACAGGACAATACGAGCAGTACTTC.

This clonotype was observed a handful of times. The chain joins TRBV20-1 to TRBJ1-5; D is possibly TRBD1 (6 bases). This CDR3 is built from 15 residues. CDR1 is DFQATT and CDR2 is SNEGSKA in the germline V gene (reference sequence). V lost 1 base, J lost 5 bases, and 15 bases lay in between. The CDR3 is CSARAVQGPHQPQHF. DNA for the CDR3: TGCAGTGCTAGAGCTGTACAGGGACCCCATCAGCCCCAGCATTTT.

The chain links TRBV3-1 to TRBJ1-3; 9 bases align to TRBD1. Germline V gene data show CDR1 as LGHDT and CDR2 as YNNKEL (reference sequence). V lost 2 bases, J lost 5 bases, and 4 bases stayed unmatched. The CDR3 consists of 15 residues. CDR3 residues: CASSQRGQGRNTIYF. The CDR3 DNA reads TGTGCCAGCAGCCAACGTGGACAGGGGCGAAACACCATATATTTT. Using reference TRBV3-1 and TRBJ1-3 for the parts outside the CDR3, the full variable domain is DTAVSQTPKYLVTQMGNDKSIKCEQNLGHDTMYWYKQDSKKFLKIMFSYNNKELIINETVPNRFSPKSPDKAHLNLHINSLELGDSAVYFCASSQRGQGRNTIYFGEGSWLTVV.

The chain is built from TRBV15 and TRBJ2-2, with TRBD2 matching 11 bases. There are 15 residues in the CDR3. Germline CDR1 reads LNHNV; CDR2 reads YYDKDF (reference sequence). V lost 6 bases, J lost 5 bases, and 5 bases stayed unmatched. The CDR3 sequence is CATSSLAGVTGELFF. The CDR3 nucleotides are TGTGCCACCAGTTCACTAGCGGGAGTTACCGGGGAGCTGTTTTTT.

This clonotype was seen more than once but under ten times. The chain joins TRBV29-1 to TRBJ2-3, with D perhaps matching TRBD2 (5 bases). V was pared by 5 bases and J by 0 bases, with 12 bases between. The germline V gene encodes CDR1 SQVTM and CDR2 ANQGSEA. The CDR3 loop spans 14 amino acids. CDR3 nucleotides: TGCAGCGTTCGTAAGCGGCCCAGCACAGATACGCAGTATTTT. Protein: CSVRKRPSTDTQYF.

This clonotype was seen at least ten times. This chain uses TRBV16 with TRBJ1-1; D ambiguous. Trimming removed 0 bases at V and 3 bases at J, with 5 bases between. CDR3 length equals 13 residues. CDR1 is KGHSY and CDR2 is FQNENV in the germline V gene. The CDR3 DNA is TGTGCCAGCAGCCAATCAGGGTACACTGAAGCTTTCTTT. Protein product: CASSQSGYTEAFF.

This clonotype was observed at least ten times. V usage is TRBV5-1 and J usage is TRBJ1-5, with D possibly TRBD1 on 6 matching bases. V was pared by 0 bases and J by 3 bases, with 10 bases between. Germline CDR1 and CDR2: SGHRS and YFSETQ. The CDR3 is 15 amino acids. CDR3 sequence reads: CASSLDGQLNQPQHF. The CDR3 DNA sequence: TGCGCCAGCAGCTTGGATGGACAGCTCAATCAGCCCCAGCATTTT.

This clonotype was seen more than once but under ten times. The rearrangement uses TRBV7-3 and TRBJ2-2; D is uncertain. Trimming removed 5 bases from V and 5 bases from J, with 21 bases in between. CDR1 and CDR2 from the germline V gene are SGHTA and FQGTGA. This CDR3 contains 17 residues. CDR3 loop: CASSPSAALSWTGELFF. The CDR3 nucleotides read TGTGCCAGCAGCCCCTCCGCGGCCCTGAGTTGGACCGGGGAGCTGTTTTTT.

This chain connects TRBV11-2 to TRBJ2-2; D is possibly TRBD1 (5 bases). Looked up from germline, CDR1 is SGHAT and CDR2 is FQNNGV. CDR3 length: 18 amino acids. V was pared by 1 base and J by 2 bases, with 17 bases between. CDR3 in amino acids: CASSLVGWGYTNTGELFF. In DNA, the CDR3 is TGTGCCAGCAGCTTAGTGGGATGGGGCTACACTAACACCGGGGAGCTGTTTTTT.

This clonotype was detected only a few times. The V and J genes are TRBV29-1 and TRBJ1-1; D is uncertain. There are 12 residues in the CDR3. Per the germline V gene, CDR1 is SQVTM and CDR2 is ANQGSEA. Trimming cost V 6 bases and J 4 bases, with 12 bases left between them. CDR3 protein: CSVESRRTEAFF. CDR3 nucleotides: TGCAGCGTAGAATCTCGGCGCACTGAAGCTTTCTTT.

This clonotype was counted a few times. This chain uses TRBV5-6 with TRBJ2-1; 7 nucleotides match TRBD2. V shed 2 bases, J shed 6 bases, and the junction held 5 bases outside the gene matches. The CDR3 consists of 14 residues. Germline-derived CDR1 and CDR2 are SGHDT and YYEEEE. DNA of the CDR3: TGTGCCAGCAGCTTTTCCGGGGGGTCCAATGAGCAGTTCTTC. Translation: CASSFSGGSNEQFF.